This TCR beta chain appears in the sequencing data of a study of blood T cell repertoires in COVID-19. The V end lost 1 base, the J end lost 5 bases, and 11 bases lay between the germline ends. The CDR3 extends over 14 amino acids. CDR1 and CDR2 (germline): LGHDT, YNNKEL (reference sequence). Generated by immunoSEQ multiplex PCR, the TCRdb table keeps only in-frame clones and is missing some. The top ten hold roughly 1.6% of the sample, which has 250,000 to 300,000 clones, 80% to 90% seen once. The specimen sequenced was peripheral blood. The receptor was isolated from a woman aged 40 to 50 who had recovered from COVID-19. V gene TRBV3-1 (or the pseudogene TRBV3-2) combines with J gene TRBJ2-5, with no clear D. The CDR3 is CASSQGVIGETQYF. For the CDR3, the DNA is TGTGCCAGCAGCCAAGGGGTCATCGGGGAGACCCAGTACTTC.